A selection of T cell receptor beta chains follows, all from one sample in a study of blood T cells in healthy people across ages. MiXCR, applied by TCRdb to the 5' RACE reads, yields one record per CDR3 protein. The sample holds around 800,000 distinct CDR3 sequences; roughly 50% are singletons and the top ten take approximately 40%. What was sequenced was blood. These receptors were collected from a man aged 80 or over in good health. The CDR3 runs from the conserved cysteine through the conserved F or W. The D gene is left open where the match is weak. Clone size appears in some rows only: once, few, many, or a class for an expanded clone.

v_call: TRBV15
d_call: .
j_call: TRBJ1-6
clone_size: few
cdr3_nt: TGTGCCACCAGCAGGAGAGGGATTGCTAATTCACCCCTCCACTTT
cdr3_aa: CATSRRGIANSPLHF

v_call: TRBV20-1
d_call: .
j_call: TRBJ2-7
clone_size: .
cdr3_nt: TGCAGTGCTAGTCAGGGGACCGAGCAGTACTTC
cdr3_aa: CSASQGTEQYF

v_call: TRBV4-1
d_call: .
j_call: TRBJ2-5
clone_size: few
cdr3_nt: TGCGCCAGCAGCCAAATCAGGCAAGGGTCTTGGGAGACCCAGTACTTC
cdr3_aa: CASSQIRQGSWETQYF

v_call: TRBV12-3/TRBV12-4
d_call: TRBD2
j_call: TRBJ2-1
clone_size: .
cdr3_nt: TGTGCCAGCACCCCCCTGCGGGAGAGCATCTACAATGAGCAGTTCTTC
cdr3_aa: CASTPLRESIYNEQFF

v_call: TRBV18
d_call: TRBD2
j_call: TRBJ2-1
clone_size: few
cdr3_nt: TGTGCCAGCTCACCTCCCCTGGCGGGAGGGACGAACAATGAGCAGTTCTTC
cdr3_aa: CASSPPLAGGTNNEQFF

v_call: TRBV19
d_call: TRBD1
j_call: TRBJ1-2
clone_size: .
cdr3_nt: TGTGCCAGTAGTATTTCTGACAGGGGTTATGGCTACACCTTC
cdr3_aa: CASSISDRGYGYTF

v_call: TRBV5-1
d_call: .
j_call: TRBJ1-4
clone_size: once
cdr3_nt: TGCGCCTGCAAAACAGGAGGGAGGGCTGCAACTAATGAAAAACTGTTTTTT
cdr3_aa: CACKTGGRAATNEKLFF

v_call: TRBV4-1
d_call: .
j_call: TRBJ2-5
clone_size: .
cdr3_nt: TGCGCCAGCAGCCTTACGTGGGTGGGGACCCAGTACTTC
cdr3_aa: CASSLTWVGTQYF

v_call: TRBV20-1
d_call: .
j_call: TRBJ2-4
clone_size: .
cdr3_nt: TGCAGTGCTAGAGATCTAGAGGGTCTTAAAAACATTCAGTACTTC
cdr3_aa: CSARDLEGLKNIQYF

v_call: TRBV2
d_call: .
j_call: TRBJ2-6
clone_size: once
cdr3_nt: TGTGCCAGCAGTGATCTCGACAGCGCTACGAGGAGGGGGGCCAACGTCCTGACTTTC
cdr3_aa: CASSDLDSATRRGANVLTF

v_call: TRBV18
d_call: TRBD2
j_call: TRBJ2-5
clone_size: .
cdr3_nt: TGTGCCAGCTCACCATTAGCGGGAGACGTGCAGTACTTC
cdr3_aa: CASSPLAGDVQYF

v_call: TRBV15
d_call: .
j_call: TRBJ2-7
clone_size: .
cdr3_nt: TGTGCCACCCGGGGGAAAGGCGAGCAGTACTTC
cdr3_aa: CATRGKGEQYF

v_call: TRBV2
d_call: .
j_call: TRBJ1-1
clone_size: once
cdr3_nt: TGTGCCAGCAATCCGACAGGCTACACTGAAGCTTTCTTT
cdr3_aa: CASNPTGYTEAFF

v_call: TRBV5-1
d_call: TRBD2
j_call: TRBJ2-5
clone_size: .
cdr3_nt: TGCGCCAGCAGCTTTAGCGGGAGTAAAGAGACCCAGTACTTC
cdr3_aa: CASSFSGSKETQYF

v_call: TRBV5-1
d_call: .
j_call: TRBJ2-2
clone_size: .
cdr3_nt: TGCGCCAGCCGCGTAGTTCCCATTGGGAGAGGGGCCACCGGGGAGCTGTTTTTT
cdr3_aa: CASRVVPIGRGATGELFF

v_call: TRBV3-1
d_call: .
j_call: TRBJ1-5
clone_size: few
cdr3_nt: TGTGCCAGCAGCCAAGGGATGCCGGATCAGCCCCAGCATTTT
cdr3_aa: CASSQGMPDQPQHF

v_call: TRBV6-5
d_call: .
j_call: TRBJ2-6
clone_size: .
cdr3_nt: TGTGTCAGCAGTTACGCGCAGACTGGGGCCAACGTCCTGACTTTC
cdr3_aa: CVSSYAQTGANVLTF

v_call: TRBV2
d_call: .
j_call: TRBJ1-6
clone_size: .
cdr3_nt: TGTGCCAGCAGTGGGGGAAGGAATTCACCCCTCCACTTT
cdr3_aa: CASSGGRNSPLHF

v_call: TRBV12-3/TRBV12-4
d_call: .
j_call: TRBJ2-7
clone_size: .
cdr3_nt: TGTGCCAGCAGCTTGGGGGCGGGGGACTGGCAGTACTTC
cdr3_aa: CASSLGAGDWQYF

v_call: TRBV28
d_call: .
j_call: TRBJ1-5
clone_size: .
cdr3_nt: TGTGCCAGCAGTTTAAGGGGGGGTCCGGGTATCAGGACCCAGCATTTT
cdr3_aa: CASSLRGGPGIRTQHF

v_call: TRBV14
d_call: TRBD2
j_call: TRBJ2-3
clone_size: .
cdr3_nt: TGTGCCAGCAGCCCGACTAGCGGGAGCAGGAGATACGCGTATTTT
cdr3_aa: CASSPTSGSRRYAYF

v_call: TRBV20-1
d_call: .
j_call: TRBJ2-2
clone_size: .
cdr3_nt: TGCAGTGCGAGTACTCGTAAAGGGCCGGACCGGGGCACCGGGGAGCTGTTTTTT
cdr3_aa: CSASTRKGPDRGTGELFF

v_call: TRBV6-2/TRBV6-3
d_call: TRBD2
j_call: TRBJ2-1
clone_size: few
cdr3_nt: TGTGCCAGCAGTTTTCGACTACTAGCGGCTTATTACAATGAGCAGTTCTTC
cdr3_aa: CASSFRLLAAYYNEQFF

v_call: TRBV5-1
d_call: TRBD2
j_call: TRBJ2-7
clone_size: .
cdr3_nt: TGCGCCAGCAGCTTGGAGGGGACTAGCGTCTACGAGCAGTACTTC
cdr3_aa: CASSLEGTSVYEQYF

v_call: TRBV7-2
d_call: .
j_call: TRBJ1-2
clone_size: .
cdr3_nt: TGTGCCAGCAGCCGCCTAGTCGTGGGGGACTATGGCTACACCTTC
cdr3_aa: CASSRLVVGDYGYTF

v_call: TRBV7-6
d_call: .
j_call: TRBJ2-7
clone_size: .
cdr3_nt: TGTGCCAGCAGCCTGATCGGGGGGCAGACCGAGCAGTACTTC
cdr3_aa: CASSLIGGQTEQYF

v_call: TRBV6-1
d_call: .
j_call: TRBJ2-3
clone_size: once
cdr3_nt: TGTGCCAGCAGTGAAGCTGGAGATACGCAGTATTTT
cdr3_aa: CASSEAGDTQYF

v_call: TRBV3-1
d_call: .
j_call: TRBJ1-2
clone_size: .
cdr3_nt: TGTGCCAGCAGCCAAGGATGGGAAGGGTCTTACACCTTC
cdr3_aa: CASSQGWEGSYTF

v_call: TRBV24-1
d_call: .
j_call: TRBJ2-1
clone_size: .
cdr3_nt: TGTGCCACCGGCCAACAGTGGCACCCCAATGAGCAGTTCTTC
cdr3_aa: CATGQQWHPNEQFF

v_call: TRBV6-6
d_call: TRBD1
j_call: TRBJ2-5
clone_size: once
cdr3_nt: TGTGCCAGCAGCGACCGGACAGGCCTGGCGGAGACCCAGTACTTC
cdr3_aa: CASSDRTGLAETQYF

v_call: TRBV12-3/TRBV12-4
d_call: TRBD2
j_call: TRBJ2-1
clone_size: .
cdr3_nt: TGTGCCAGCAGTTCTCCGGGACTAGTTGAGCAGTTCTTC
cdr3_aa: CASSSPGLVEQFF

v_call: TRBV15
d_call: TRBD2
j_call: TRBJ2-5
clone_size: .
cdr3_nt: TGTGCCACCAGACCCGGGACTAGTAGCGTCGTGTGGAAGACCCAGTACTTC
cdr3_aa: CATRPGTSSVVWKTQYF

v_call: TRBV6-1
d_call: .
j_call: TRBJ2-7
clone_size: few
cdr3_nt: TGTGCCAGCAGTGGCATGTCGAATCCCCACGAGCAGTACTTC
cdr3_aa: CASSGMSNPHEQYF

v_call: TRBV27
d_call: TRBD1
j_call: TRBJ2-7
clone_size: .
cdr3_nt: TGTGCCAGCAGTTTGCGGAGGACAGGGGGGCACGAGCAGTACTTC
cdr3_aa: CASSLRRTGGHEQYF

v_call: TRBV5-1
d_call: .
j_call: TRBJ1-1
clone_size: .
cdr3_nt: TGCGCCAGCAGCTTGGCTCTAGGGACTGAAGCTTTCTTT
cdr3_aa: CASSLALGTEAFF

v_call: TRBV20-1
d_call: TRBD2
j_call: TRBJ2-3
clone_size: .
cdr3_nt: TGCAGTGCTGGTTCTAGCGGGTTTAGCACAGATACGCAGTATTTT
cdr3_aa: CSAGSSGFSTDTQYF

v_call: TRBV2
d_call: TRBD1
j_call: TRBJ1-5
clone_size: few
cdr3_nt: TGTGCCAGCAGGGACCCGGGACAGACAGGGGAACCCCAGCATTTT
cdr3_aa: CASRDPGQTGEPQHF

v_call: TRBV20-1
d_call: .
j_call: TRBJ2-5
clone_size: .
cdr3_nt: TGCAGTGCTAGGATCACAGAGACCCAGTACTTC
cdr3_aa: CSARITETQYF

v_call: TRBV28
d_call: .
j_call: TRBJ2-3
clone_size: .
cdr3_nt: TGTGCCAGCAGTTTATTCCGGAAACAGGGTACAGATACGCAGTATTTT
cdr3_aa: CASSLFRKQGTDTQYF

v_call: TRBV9
d_call: TRBD2
j_call: TRBJ2-6
clone_size: .
cdr3_nt: TGTGCCAGCAGCGTAACGTCGGGGGGGCTAGGGGCCAACGTCCTGACTTTC
cdr3_aa: CASSVTSGGLGANVLTF

v_call: TRBV6-2/TRBV6-3
d_call: .
j_call: TRBJ1-1
clone_size: .
cdr3_nt: TGTGCCAGCAGCGCGGGGCTCGTCGCCCAAGCTTTCTTT
cdr3_aa: CASSAGLVAQAFF

v_call: TRBV6-5
d_call: .
j_call: TRBJ2-5
clone_size: few
cdr3_nt: TGTGCCAGCAGCCTGCCGGGACGGGAGACCCAGTACTTC
cdr3_aa: CASSLPGRETQYF

v_call: TRBV12-3/TRBV12-4
d_call: TRBD1
j_call: TRBJ2-2
clone_size: few
cdr3_nt: TGTGCCAGCAGTCCCGGACAGGGGGGGACCGGGGAGCTGTTTTTT
cdr3_aa: CASSPGQGGTGELFF

v_call: TRBV5-8
d_call: .
j_call: TRBJ2-3
clone_size: .
cdr3_nt: TGTGCCAGCAGCCCAGATTCCGAAGATACGCAGTATTTT
cdr3_aa: CASSPDSEDTQYF

v_call: TRBV25-1
d_call: .
j_call: TRBJ2-2
clone_size: .
cdr3_nt: TGTGCCAGCAGAACGGGGACGGACACCGGGGAGCTGTTTTTT
cdr3_aa: CASRTGTDTGELFF

v_call: TRBV12-3/TRBV12-4
d_call: TRBD1
j_call: TRBJ2-3
clone_size: .
cdr3_nt: TGTGCCAGCAGTTTAGATGGGACAGCTAGCACAGATACGCAGTATTTT
cdr3_aa: CASSLDGTASTDTQYF